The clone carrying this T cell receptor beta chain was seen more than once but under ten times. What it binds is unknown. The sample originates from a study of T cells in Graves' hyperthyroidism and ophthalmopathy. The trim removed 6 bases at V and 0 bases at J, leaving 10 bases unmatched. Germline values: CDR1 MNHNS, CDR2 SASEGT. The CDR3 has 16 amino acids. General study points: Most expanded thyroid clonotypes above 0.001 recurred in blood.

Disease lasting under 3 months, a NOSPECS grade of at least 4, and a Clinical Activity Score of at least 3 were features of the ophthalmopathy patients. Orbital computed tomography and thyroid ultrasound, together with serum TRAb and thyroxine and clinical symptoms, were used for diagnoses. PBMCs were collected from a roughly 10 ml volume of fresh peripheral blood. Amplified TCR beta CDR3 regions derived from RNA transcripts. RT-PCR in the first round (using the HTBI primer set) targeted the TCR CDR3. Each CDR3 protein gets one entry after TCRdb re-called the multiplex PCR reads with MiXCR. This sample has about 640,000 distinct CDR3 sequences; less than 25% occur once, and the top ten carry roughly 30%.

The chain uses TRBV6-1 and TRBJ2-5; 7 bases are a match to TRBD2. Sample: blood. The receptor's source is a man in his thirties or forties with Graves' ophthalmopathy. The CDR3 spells CASRALERGHQETQYF. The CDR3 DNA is TGTGCCAGCAGGGCCCTAGAGCGGGGACACCAAGAGACCCAGTACTTC.